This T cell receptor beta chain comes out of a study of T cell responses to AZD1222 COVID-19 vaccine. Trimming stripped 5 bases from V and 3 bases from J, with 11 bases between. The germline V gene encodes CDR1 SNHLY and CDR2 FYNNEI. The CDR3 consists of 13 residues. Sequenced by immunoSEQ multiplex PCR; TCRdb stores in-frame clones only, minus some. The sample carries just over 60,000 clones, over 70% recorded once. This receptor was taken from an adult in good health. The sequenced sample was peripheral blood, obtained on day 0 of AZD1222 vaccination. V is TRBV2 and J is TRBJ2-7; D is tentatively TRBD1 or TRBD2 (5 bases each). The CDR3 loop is CASSSGTVYEQYF. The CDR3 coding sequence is TGTGCCAGCAGTTCCGGGACGGTCTACGAGCAGTACTTC. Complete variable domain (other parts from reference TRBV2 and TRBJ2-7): EPEVTQTPSHQVTQMGQEVILRCVPISNHLYFYWYRQILGQKVEFLVSFYNNEISEKSEIFDDQFSVERPDGSNFTLKIRSTKLEDSAMYFCASSSGTVYEQYFGPGTRLTVT.